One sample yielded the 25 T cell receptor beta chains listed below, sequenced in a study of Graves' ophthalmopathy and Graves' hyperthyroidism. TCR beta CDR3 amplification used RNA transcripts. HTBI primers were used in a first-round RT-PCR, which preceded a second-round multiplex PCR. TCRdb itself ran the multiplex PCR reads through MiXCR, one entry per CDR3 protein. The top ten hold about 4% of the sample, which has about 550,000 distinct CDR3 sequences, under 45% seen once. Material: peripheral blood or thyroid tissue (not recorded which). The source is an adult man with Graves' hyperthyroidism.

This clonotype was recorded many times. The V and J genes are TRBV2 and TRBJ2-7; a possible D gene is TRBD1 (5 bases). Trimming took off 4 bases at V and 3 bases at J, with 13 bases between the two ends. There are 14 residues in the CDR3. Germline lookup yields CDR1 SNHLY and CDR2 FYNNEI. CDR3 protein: CASSGEKGDYEQYF. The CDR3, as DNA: TGTGCCAGCAGTGGGGAAAAAGGGGACTACGAGCAGTACTTC.

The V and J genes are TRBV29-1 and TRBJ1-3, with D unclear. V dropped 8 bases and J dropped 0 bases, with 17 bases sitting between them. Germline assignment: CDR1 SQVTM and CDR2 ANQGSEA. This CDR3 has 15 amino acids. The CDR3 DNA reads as TGCAGCTTAGAGGCGGTGAGTGCCTCTGGAAACACCATATATTTT. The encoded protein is CSLEAVSASGNTIYF.

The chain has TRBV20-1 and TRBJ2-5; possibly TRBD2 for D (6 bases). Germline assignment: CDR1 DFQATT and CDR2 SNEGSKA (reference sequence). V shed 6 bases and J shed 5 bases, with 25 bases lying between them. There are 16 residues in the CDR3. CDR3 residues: CSAGDSGRGPAETQYF. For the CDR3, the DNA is TGCAGTGCCGGAGATAGTGGGCGGGGTCCAGCGGAGACCCAGTACTTC.

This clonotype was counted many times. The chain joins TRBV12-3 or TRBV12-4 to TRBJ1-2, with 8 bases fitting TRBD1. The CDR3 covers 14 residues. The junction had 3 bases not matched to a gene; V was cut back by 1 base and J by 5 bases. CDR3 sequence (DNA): TGTGCCAGCAGTTTAGACCGGACAGGGTATGGCTACACCTTC. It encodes CASSLDRTGYGYTF.

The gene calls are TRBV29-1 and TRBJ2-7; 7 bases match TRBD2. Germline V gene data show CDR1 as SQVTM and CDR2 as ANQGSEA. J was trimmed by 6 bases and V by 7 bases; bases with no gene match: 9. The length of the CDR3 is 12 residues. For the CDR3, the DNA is TGCAGCGGCGGGAGTTCGGAGGGCGAGCAGTACTTC. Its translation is CSGGSSEGEQYF.

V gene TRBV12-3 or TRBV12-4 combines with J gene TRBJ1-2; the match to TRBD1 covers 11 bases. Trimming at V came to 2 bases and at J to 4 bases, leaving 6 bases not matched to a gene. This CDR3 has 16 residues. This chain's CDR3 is CASSLSGQGVGYGYTF. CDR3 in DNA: TGTGCCAGCAGTTTATCGGGACAGGGGGTTGGCTATGGCTACACCTTC.

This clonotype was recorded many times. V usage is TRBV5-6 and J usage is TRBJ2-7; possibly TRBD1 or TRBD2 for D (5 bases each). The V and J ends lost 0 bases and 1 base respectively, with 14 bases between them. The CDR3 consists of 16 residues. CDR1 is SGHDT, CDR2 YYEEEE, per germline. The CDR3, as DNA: TGTGCCAGCAGCTTGGCTGGGGGTTTGGAGTCCTACGAGCAGTACTTC. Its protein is CASSLAGGLESYEQYF. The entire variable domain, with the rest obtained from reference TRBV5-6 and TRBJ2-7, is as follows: DAGVTQSPTHLIKTRGQQVTLRCSPKSGHDTVSWYQQALGQGPQFIFQYYEEEERQRGNFPDRFSGHQFPNYSSELNVNALLLGDSALYLCASSLAGGLESYEQYFGPGTRLTVT.

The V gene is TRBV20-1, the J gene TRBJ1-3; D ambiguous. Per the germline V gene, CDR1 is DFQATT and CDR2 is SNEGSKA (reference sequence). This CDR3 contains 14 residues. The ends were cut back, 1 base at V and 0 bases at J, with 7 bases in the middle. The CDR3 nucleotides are TGCAGTGCTAGAGGGCAAACCTCTGGAAACACCATATATTTT. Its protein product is CSARGQTSGNTIYF.

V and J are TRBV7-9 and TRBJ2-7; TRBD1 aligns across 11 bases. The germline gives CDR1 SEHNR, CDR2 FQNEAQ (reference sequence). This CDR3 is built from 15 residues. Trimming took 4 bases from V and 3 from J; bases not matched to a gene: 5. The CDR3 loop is CASSWWDRGDYEQYF. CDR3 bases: TGTGCCAGCAGCTGGTGGGACAGGGGGGACTACGAGCAGTACTTC. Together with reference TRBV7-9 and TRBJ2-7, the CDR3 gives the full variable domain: DTGVSQNPRHKITKRGQNVTFRCDPISEHNRLYWYRQTLGQGPEFLTYFQNEAQLEKSRLLSDRFSAERPKGSFSTLEIQRTEQGDSAMYLCASSWWDRGDYEQYFGPGTRLTVT.

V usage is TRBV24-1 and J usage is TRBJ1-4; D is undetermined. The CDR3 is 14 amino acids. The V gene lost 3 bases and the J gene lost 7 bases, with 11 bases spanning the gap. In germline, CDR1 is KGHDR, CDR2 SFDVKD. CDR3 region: CATSDAASGEKLFF. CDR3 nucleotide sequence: TGTGCCACCAGTGATGCCGCATCGGGTGAAAAACTGTTTTTT.

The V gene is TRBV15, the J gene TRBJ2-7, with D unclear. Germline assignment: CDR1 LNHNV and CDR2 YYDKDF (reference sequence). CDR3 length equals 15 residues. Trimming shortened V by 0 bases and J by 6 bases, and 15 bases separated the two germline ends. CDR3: CATSRDAWGSGEQYF. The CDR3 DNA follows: TGTGCCACCAGCAGAGATGCGTGGGGATCGGGCGAGCAGTACTTC.

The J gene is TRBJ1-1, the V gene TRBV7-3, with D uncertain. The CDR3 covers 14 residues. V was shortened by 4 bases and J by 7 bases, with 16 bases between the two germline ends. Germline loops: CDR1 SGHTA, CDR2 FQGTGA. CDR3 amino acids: CASSSLGDGNEAFF. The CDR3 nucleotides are TGTGCCAGCAGCTCCCTCGGGGATGGGAATGAAGCTTTCTTT. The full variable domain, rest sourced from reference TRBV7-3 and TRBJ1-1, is GAGVSQTPSNKVTEKGKYVELRCDPISGHTALYWYRQSLGQGPEFLIYFQGTGAADDSGLPNDRFFAVRPEGSVSTLKIQRTERGDSAVYLCASSSLGDGNEAFFGQGTRLTVV.

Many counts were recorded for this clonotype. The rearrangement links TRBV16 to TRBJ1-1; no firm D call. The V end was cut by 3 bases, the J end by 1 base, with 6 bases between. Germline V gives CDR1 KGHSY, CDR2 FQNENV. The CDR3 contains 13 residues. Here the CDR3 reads CASSHGSNTEAFF. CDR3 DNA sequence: TGTGCCAGCAGCCACGGGTCGAACACTGAAGCTTTCTTT.

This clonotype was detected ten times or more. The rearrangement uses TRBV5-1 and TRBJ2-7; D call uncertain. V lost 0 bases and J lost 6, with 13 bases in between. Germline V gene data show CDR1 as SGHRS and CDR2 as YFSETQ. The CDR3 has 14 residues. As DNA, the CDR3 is TGCGCCAGCAGCTTGGATGTGGGGTTAGGCGAGCAGTACTTC. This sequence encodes CASSLDVGLGEQYF.

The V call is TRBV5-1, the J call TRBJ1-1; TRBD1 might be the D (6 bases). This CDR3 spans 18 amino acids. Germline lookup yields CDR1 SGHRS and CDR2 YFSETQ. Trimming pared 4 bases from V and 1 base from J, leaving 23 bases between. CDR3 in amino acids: CASSPLSGAGAANTEAFF. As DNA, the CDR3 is TGCGCCAGCAGCCCACTCTCAGGGGCAGGGGCGGCGAACACTGAAGCTTTCTTT. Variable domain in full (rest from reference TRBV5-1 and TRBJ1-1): KAGVTQTPRYLIKTRGQQVTLSCSPISGHRSVSWYQQTPGQGLQFLFEYFSETQRNKGNFPGRFSGRQFSNSRSEMNVSTLELGDSALYLCASSPLSGAGAANTEAFFGQGTRLTVV.

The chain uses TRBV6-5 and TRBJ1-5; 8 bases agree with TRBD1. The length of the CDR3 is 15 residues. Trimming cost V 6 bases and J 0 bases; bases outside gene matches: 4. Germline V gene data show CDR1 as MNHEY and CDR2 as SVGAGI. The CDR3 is CASSRTGGSNQPQHF. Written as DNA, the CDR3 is TGTGCCAGCAGCCGTACAGGGGGTAGCAATCAGCCCCAGCATTTT.

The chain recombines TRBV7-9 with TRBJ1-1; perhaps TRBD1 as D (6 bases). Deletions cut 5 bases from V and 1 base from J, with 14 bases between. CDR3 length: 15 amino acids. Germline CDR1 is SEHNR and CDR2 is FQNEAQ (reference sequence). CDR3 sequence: CASSQAPRGNTEAFF. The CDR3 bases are TGTGCCAGCAGCCAAGCCCCCAGGGGGAACACTGAAGCTTTCTTT.

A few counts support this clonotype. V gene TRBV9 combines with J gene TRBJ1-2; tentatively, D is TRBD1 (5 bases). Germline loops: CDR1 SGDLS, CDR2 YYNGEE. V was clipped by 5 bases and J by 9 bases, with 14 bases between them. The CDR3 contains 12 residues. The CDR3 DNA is TGTGCCAGCAGATCGGGGGTCAGAAGCTACACCTTC. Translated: CASRSGVRSYTF.

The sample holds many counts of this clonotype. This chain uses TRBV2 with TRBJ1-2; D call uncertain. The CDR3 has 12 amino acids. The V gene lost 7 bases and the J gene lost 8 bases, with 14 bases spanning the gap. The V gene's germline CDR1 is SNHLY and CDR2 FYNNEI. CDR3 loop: CASTEVLTGYTF. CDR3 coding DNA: TGTGCCAGCACGGAAGTTCTAACGGGCTACACCTTC.

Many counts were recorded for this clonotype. The CDR3 reads CASSLGSANANTGELFF. The CDR3 DNA sequence: TGTGCCAGCAGCTTAGGTAGCGCAAACGCGAACACCGGGGAGCTGTTTTTT. This chain connects TRBV13 to TRBJ2-2; possible D gene TRBD2, 5 bases. This CDR3 has 17 residues. Per the germline V gene, CDR1 is PRHDT and CDR2 is FYEKMQ (reference sequence). V lost 0 bases and J lost 0, with 11 bases in between. The whole variable domain, remainder taken from reference TRBV13 and TRBJ2-2, is AAGVIQSPRHLIKEKRETATLKCYPIPRHDTVYWYQQGPGQDPQFLISFYEKMQSDKGSIPDRFSAQQFSDYHSELNMSSLELGDSALYFCASSLGSANANTGELFFGEGSRLTVL.

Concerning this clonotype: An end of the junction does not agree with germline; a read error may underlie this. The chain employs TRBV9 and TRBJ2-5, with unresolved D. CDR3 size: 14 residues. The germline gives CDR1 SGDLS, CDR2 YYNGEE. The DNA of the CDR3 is TGTGCCACCAGCAGAGATTTAAGGGCCGAGACCCAGTACTTC. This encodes CATSRDLRAETQYF.

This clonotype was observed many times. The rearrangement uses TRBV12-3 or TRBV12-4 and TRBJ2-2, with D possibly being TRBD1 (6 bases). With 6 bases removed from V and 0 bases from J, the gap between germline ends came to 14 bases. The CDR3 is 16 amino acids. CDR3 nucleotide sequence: TGTGCCAGCAGCCCCCGACAGGCTTCGAACACCGGGGAGCTGTTTTTT. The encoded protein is CASSPRQASNTGELFF.

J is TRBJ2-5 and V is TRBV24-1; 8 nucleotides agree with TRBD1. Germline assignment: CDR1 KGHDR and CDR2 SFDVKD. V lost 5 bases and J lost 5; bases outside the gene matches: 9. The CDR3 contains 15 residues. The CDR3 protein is CATSVNQGAGETQYF. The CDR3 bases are TGTGCCACCAGTGTCAATCAGGGGGCCGGCGAGACCCAGTACTTC.

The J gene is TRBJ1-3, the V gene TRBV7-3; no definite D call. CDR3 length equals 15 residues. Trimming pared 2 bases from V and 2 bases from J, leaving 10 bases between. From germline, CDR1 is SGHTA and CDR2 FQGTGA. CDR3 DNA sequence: TGTGCCAGCAGCTTATCGGGAGGGCCTGGAAACACCATATATTTT. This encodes CASSLSGGPGNTIYF.

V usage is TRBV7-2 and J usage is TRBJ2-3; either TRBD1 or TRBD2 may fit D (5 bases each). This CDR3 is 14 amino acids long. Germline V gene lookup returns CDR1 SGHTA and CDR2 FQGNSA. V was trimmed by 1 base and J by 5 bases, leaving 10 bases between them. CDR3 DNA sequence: TGTGCCAGCAGCTTAGGTCCGGGACGAGATACGCAGTATTTT. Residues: CASSLGPGRDTQYF.